This T cell receptor (beta chain) was captured in a study of CD8 T cells in Susac syndrome. After extraction with the RNeasy kit, roughly 0.5 to 1 ug of the RNA was reverse transcribed using random hexamers. TCRdb passed the immunoSEQ multiplex PCR reads through MiXCR, listing each CDR3 protein once. The sample contains about 400,000 distinct CDR3 sequences, 75% to 90% of which appear only once. V was clipped by 3 bases and J by 6 bases, with 10 bases between them. The CDR3 runs to 13 residues. Germline assignment: CDR1 SGHRS and CDR2 YFSETQ. The clonotype originates from a human donor with multiple sclerosis. This chain links TRBV5-1 with TRBJ2-1, with D unresolved. Sequenced input: CD8+ T cells from PBMCs. The CDR3 bases are TGCGCCAGCAGCTGGCAGATCGCCAATGAGCAGTTCTTC. This codes for CASSWQIANEQFF.